What follows is one TCR beta chain and its context. Treatment indicated: oral pan-JAK inhibitor, 5-10 mg twice daily. The sample belongs to a study of CD8+ T cells in alopecia areata. Once RNA had been extracted, it was reverse transcribed into cDNA to act as the sequencing template. This table comes from immunoSEQ multiplex PCR, and its TCRdb copy is limited to in-frame clones, with some not included. The table lists 200,000 to 250,000 clones, more than 45% of them singletons. The sequence was collected from a human donor with alopecia areata. This material consisted of CD4+ T cells sorted from blood, taken at week 4, from a patient treated with tofacitinib.

Written as DNA, the CDR3 is TGCGCCAGCAGCTTGGACAGGGGGCGAACCGGGGAGCTGTTTTTT. Residues: CASSLDRGRTGELFF. The chain recombines TRBV5-1 with TRBJ2-2, with 9 bases identical to TRBD1. The V gene end was trimmed by 0 bases and the J gene end by 5 bases; junction bases not matched to a gene: 2. CDR1 and CDR2 from the germline V gene are SGHRS and YFSETQ. The CDR3 runs to 15 residues.